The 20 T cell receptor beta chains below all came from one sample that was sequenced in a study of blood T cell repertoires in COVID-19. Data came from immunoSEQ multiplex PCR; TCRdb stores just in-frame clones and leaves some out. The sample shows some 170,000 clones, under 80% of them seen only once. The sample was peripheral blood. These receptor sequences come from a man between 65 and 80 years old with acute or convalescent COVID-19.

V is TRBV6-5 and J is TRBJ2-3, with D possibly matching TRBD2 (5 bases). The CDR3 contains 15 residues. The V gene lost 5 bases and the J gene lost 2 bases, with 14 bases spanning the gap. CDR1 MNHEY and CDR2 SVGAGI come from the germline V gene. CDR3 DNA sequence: TGTGCCAGCAGTCGGACGGGATTCAACACAGATACGCAGTATTTT. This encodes CASSRTGFNTDTQYF.

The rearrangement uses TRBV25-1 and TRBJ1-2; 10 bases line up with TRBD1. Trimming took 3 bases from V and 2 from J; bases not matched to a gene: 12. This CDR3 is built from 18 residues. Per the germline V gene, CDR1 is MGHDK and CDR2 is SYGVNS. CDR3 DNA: TGTGCCAGCAGTGACCCCTCCGGGACAGGGGAGGAAAACTATGGCTACACCTTC. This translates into CASSDPSGTGEENYGYTF.

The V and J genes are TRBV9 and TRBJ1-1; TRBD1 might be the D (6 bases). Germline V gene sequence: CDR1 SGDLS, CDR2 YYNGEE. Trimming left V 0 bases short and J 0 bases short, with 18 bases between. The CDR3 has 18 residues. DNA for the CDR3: TGTGCCAGCAGCGTAGCTACGACGGCCCAGGGGATGAACACTGAAGCTTTCTTT. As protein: CASSVATTAQGMNTEAFF.

The chain's CDR3 is CASSQDREGLNTEAFF. Written as DNA, the CDR3 is TGTGCCAGCAGCCAAGATCGCGAGGGCTTGAACACTGAAGCTTTCTTT. The chain is built from TRBV3-1 (or the pseudogene TRBV3-2) and TRBJ1-1; unclear D gene. Germline lookup yields CDR1 LGHDT and CDR2 YNNKEL (reference sequence). The CDR3 consists of 16 residues. V was trimmed by 0 bases and J by 0 bases, leaving 11 bases between them.

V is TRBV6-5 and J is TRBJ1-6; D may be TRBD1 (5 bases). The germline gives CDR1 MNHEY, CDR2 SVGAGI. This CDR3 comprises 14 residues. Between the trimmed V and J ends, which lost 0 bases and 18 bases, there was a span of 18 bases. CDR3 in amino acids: CASSYSGTNFIPHF. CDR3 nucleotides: TGTGCCAGCAGTTACTCCGGGACTAATTTTATTCCCCACTTT.

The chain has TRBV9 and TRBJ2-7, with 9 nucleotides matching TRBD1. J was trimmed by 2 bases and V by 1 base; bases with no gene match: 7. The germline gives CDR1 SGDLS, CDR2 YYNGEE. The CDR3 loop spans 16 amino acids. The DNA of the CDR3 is TGTGCCAGCAGCGTAAGCTCAGGGACAGGGACCTACGAGCAGTACTTC. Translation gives CASSVSSGTGTYEQYF.

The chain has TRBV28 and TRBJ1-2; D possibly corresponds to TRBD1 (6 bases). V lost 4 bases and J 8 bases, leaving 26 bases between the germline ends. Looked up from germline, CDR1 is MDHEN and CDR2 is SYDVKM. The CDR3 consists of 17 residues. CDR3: CASSSSTSDRSLGGYTF. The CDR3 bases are TGTGCCAGCAGTTCCTCCACATCCGACAGGAGCCTTGGAGGCTACACCTTC.

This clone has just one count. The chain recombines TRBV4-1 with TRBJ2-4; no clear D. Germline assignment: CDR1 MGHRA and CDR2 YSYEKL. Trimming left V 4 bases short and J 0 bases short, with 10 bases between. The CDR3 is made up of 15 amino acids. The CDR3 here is CASSLQALAKNIQYF. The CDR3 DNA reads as TGCGCCAGCAGCCTCCAAGCCCTAGCCAAAAACATTCAGTACTTC.

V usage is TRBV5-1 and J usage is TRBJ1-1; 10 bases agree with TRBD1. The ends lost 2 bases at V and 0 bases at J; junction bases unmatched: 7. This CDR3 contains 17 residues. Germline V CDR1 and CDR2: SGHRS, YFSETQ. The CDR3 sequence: CASSFGTGDPMNTEAFF. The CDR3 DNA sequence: TGCGCCAGCAGCTTTGGGACAGGGGACCCCATGAACACTGAAGCTTTCTTT.

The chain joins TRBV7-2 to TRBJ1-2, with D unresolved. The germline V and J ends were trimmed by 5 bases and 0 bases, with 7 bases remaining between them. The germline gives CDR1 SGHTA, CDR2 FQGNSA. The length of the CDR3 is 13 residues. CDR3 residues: CASSGTANYGYTF. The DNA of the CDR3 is TGTGCCAGCAGCGGTACGGCTAACTATGGCTACACCTTC.

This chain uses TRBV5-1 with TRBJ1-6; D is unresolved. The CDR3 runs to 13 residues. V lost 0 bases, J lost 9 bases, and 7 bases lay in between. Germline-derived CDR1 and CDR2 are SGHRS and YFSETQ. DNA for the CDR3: TGCGCCAGCAGCTTGGGTGAGGGTTCACCCCTCCACTTT. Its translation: CASSLGEGSPLHF.

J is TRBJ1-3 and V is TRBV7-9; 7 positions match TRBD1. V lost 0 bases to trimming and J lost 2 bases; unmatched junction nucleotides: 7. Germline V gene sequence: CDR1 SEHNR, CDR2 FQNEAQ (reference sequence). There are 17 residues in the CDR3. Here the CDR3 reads CASSLATGSGTGNTIYF. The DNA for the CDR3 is TGTGCCAGCAGCTTAGCGACAGGGAGCGGCACTGGAAACACCATATATTTT.

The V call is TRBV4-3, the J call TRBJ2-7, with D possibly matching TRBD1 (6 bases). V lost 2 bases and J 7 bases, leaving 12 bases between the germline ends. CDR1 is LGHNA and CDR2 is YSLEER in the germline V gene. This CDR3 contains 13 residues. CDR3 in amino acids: CASSQTGSGEQYF. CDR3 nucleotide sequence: TGCGCCAGCAGCCAAACAGGGTCAGGGGAGCAGTACTTC.

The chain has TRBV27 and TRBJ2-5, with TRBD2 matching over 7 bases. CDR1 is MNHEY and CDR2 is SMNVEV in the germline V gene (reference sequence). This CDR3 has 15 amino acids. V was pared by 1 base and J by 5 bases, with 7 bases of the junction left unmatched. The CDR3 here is CASSLFAGAGETQYF. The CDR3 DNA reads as TGTGCCAGCAGTTTATTTGCCGGAGCGGGGGAGACCCAGTACTTC.

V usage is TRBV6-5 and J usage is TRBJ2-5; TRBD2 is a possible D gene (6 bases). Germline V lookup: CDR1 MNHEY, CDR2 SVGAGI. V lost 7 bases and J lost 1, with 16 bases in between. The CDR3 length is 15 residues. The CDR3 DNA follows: TGTGCCAGCACTCCCTCCTTGGGGGGCCAAGAGACCCAGTACTTC. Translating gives CASTPSLGGQETQYF.

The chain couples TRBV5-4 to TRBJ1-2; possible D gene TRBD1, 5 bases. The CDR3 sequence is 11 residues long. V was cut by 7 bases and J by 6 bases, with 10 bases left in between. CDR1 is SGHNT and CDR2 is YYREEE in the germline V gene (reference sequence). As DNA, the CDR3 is TGTGCCAGCGGGGGGGATCATGGCTACACCTTC. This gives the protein CASGGDHGYTF.

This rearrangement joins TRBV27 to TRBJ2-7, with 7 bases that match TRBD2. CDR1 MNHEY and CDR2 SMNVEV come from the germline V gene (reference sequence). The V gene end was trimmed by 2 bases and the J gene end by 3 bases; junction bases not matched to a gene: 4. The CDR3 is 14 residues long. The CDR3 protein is CASSLVGRIYEQYF. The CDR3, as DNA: TGTGCCAGCAGTTTAGTCGGGAGGATCTACGAGCAGTACTTC.

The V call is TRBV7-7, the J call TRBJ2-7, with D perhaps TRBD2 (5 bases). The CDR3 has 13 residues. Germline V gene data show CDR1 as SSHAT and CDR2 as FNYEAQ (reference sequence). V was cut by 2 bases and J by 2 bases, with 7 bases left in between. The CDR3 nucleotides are TGTGCCAGCAGCTTATTCGGGACCTACGAGCAGTACTTC. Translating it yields CASSLFGTYEQYF.

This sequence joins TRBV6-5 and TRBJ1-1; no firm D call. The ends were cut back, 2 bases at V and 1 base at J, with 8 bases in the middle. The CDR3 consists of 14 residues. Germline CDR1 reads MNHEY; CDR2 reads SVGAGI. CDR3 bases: TGTGCCAGCAGTTACCGACATAGGAACACTGAAGCTTTCTTT. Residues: CASSYRHRNTEAFF.

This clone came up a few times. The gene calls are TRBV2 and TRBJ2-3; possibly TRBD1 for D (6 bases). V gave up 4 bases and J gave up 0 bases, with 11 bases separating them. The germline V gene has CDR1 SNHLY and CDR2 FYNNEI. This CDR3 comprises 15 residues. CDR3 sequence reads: CASSAWTASTDTQYF. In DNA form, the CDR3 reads TGTGCCAGCAGTGCCTGGACAGCTAGCACAGATACGCAGTATTTT.